The 13 T cell receptor beta chains presented below share a single source sample, sequenced in a study of technical replicates of blood from several donors. Method: immunoSEQ multiplex PCR; TCRdb's copy keeps in-frame clones and lacks some. Here the sample spans approximately 75,000 clones, around 95% being singletons. Sequenced sample: T cells isolated from PBMCs. These receptors originate from a human donor in good health.

J is TRBJ2-1 and V is TRBV10-3; 7 bases match TRBD2. The CDR3 loop spans 15 amino acids. Germline V gene lookup returns CDR1 ENHRY and CDR2 SYGVKD. Trimming removed 5 bases from V and 1 base from J; junction bases left unmatched: 5. In DNA form, the CDR3 reads TGTGCCATCAGTCAAGCGGGATATTCCTACAATGAGCAGTTCTTC. Residues: CAISQAGYSYNEQFF.

The rearrangement joins TRBV19 to TRBJ1-1, with D unresolved. The CDR3 is made up of 11 amino acids. V was shortened by 9 bases and J by 10 bases, with 15 bases between the two germline ends. The germline V gene encodes CDR1 LNHDA and CDR2 SQIVND (reference sequence). DNA for the CDR3: TGTGCCAGCAGACTAAGGGAAACAGCTTTCTTT. Protein sequence: CASRLRETAFF.

This sequence joins TRBV13 and TRBJ2-6; 7 bases line up with TRBD1. Trimming removed 5 bases from V and 4 bases from J; junction bases left unmatched: 5. Per the germline V gene, CDR1 is PRHDT and CDR2 is FYEKMQ (reference sequence). The CDR3 has 15 residues. The CDR3 nucleotides read TGTGCCAGCAGCCTTACAGGGGCCGGGGCCAACGTCCTGACTTTC. Translating it yields CASSLTGAGANVLTF.

V is TRBV19 and J is TRBJ2-7; 9 bases map to TRBD1. Germline V gene sequence: CDR1 LNHDA, CDR2 SQIVND (reference sequence). The CDR3 consists of 14 residues. V was clipped by 7 bases and J by 2 bases; unmatched bases: 6. The CDR3 loop is CASIPGQGAYEQYF. The CDR3 region has the DNA TGTGCCAGTATCCCGGGACAGGGTGCCTACGAGCAGTACTTC.

V gene TRBV6-6 combines with J gene TRBJ1-1, with TRBD1 matching over 7 bases. V shed 4 bases, J shed 2 bases, and the junction held 7 bases outside the gene matches. Germline lookup yields CDR1 MNHNY and CDR2 SVGAGI (reference sequence). The CDR3 runs to 15 residues. The CDR3 coding sequence is TGTGCCAGCAGTTTCCCGACAGGGCAAAACACTGAAGCTTTCTTT. This sequence encodes CASSFPTGQNTEAFF.

The DNA for the CDR3 is TGTGCCAGCAGCCCAAGTGTAGGGCAGGGGTATTATGAAGCTTTCTTT. Translating it yields CASSPSVGQGYYEAFF. The chain is built from TRBV7-9 and TRBJ1-1, with D tentatively TRBD1 (6 bases). The ends were cut back, 5 bases at V and 7 bases at J, with 23 bases in the middle. This CDR3 is 16 amino acids long. Germline V CDR1 and CDR2: SEHNR, FQNEAQ (reference sequence).

The V gene is TRBV19, the J gene TRBJ1-2; TRBD1 aligns across 12 bases. Trimming took 0 bases from V and 6 from J; bases not matched to a gene: 8. The germline CDR1 and CDR2 sequences are LNHDA and SQIVND (reference sequence). The CDR3 runs to 17 residues. The CDR3 protein is CASSIDLGDRGPNGYTF. CDR3 DNA sequence: TGTGCCAGTAGTATAGATCTTGGGGACAGGGGGCCCAATGGCTACACCTTC.

This clone appeared once. The V and J genes are TRBV5-4 and TRBJ1-1; TRBD1 agrees at 9 bases. Germline-derived CDR1 and CDR2 are SGHNT and YYREEE (reference sequence). The CDR3 covers 14 residues. J lost 5 bases, V lost 4 bases, and 6 bases had no gene match. The CDR3 is CASSGDRERTEAFF. CDR3 in DNA: TGTGCCAGCAGCGGGGACAGGGAGAGAACTGAAGCTTTCTTT. Drawing the rest from reference TRBV5-4 and TRBJ1-1, the complete variable domain is ETGVTQSPTHLIKTRGQQVTLRCSSQSGHNTVSWYQQALGQGPQFIFQYYREEENGRGNFPPRFSGLQFPNYSSELNVNALELDDSALYLCASSGDRERTEAFFGQGTRLTVV.

The chain carries TRBV28 and TRBJ1-5; TRBD1 matches at 8 bases. The CDR3 has 15 amino acids. Germline V gene data show CDR1 as MDHEN and CDR2 as SYDVKM. The V segment lost 5 bases and the J segment 7 bases; nucleotides outside the gene matches: 10. CDR3 protein: CASSIFRTGGQPQHF. The CDR3 coding sequence is TGTGCCAGCAGTATTTTCCGTACAGGGGGGCAGCCCCAGCATTTT.

The chain combines TRBV7-6 with TRBJ1-2, with D uncertain. The CDR3 consists of 13 residues. Between the trimmed V and J ends, which lost 5 bases and 9 bases, there was a span of 16 bases. Germline V gene data show CDR1 as SGHVS and CDR2 as FNYEAQ. The CDR3 loop reads CASSTSVGNRYTF. The CDR3 DNA is TGTGCCAGCAGCACGTCGGTCGGGAATCGCTACACCTTC.

The table lists this clone with a count of one. CDR3 residues: CASSNSRTSGIYEQYF. The CDR3 DNA follows: TGTGCCAGCAGTAATTCTCGGACTAGCGGCATTTACGAGCAGTACTTC. The rearrangement joins TRBV7-3 to TRBJ2-7, with 10 positions matching TRBD2. The CDR3 covers 16 residues. Germline V CDR1 and CDR2: SGHTA, FQGTGA. Losses at the gene ends were 6 bases for V and 4 bases for J; bases not matched to a gene: 12. The full variable domain, in which reference TRBV7-3 and TRBJ2-7 provide the parts outside the CDR3, is GAGVSQTPSNKVTEKGKYVELRCDPISGHTALYWYRQSLGQGPEFLIYFQGTGAADDSGLPNDRFFAVRPEGSVSTLKIQRTERGDSAVYLCASSNSRTSGIYEQYFGPGTRLTVT.

The chain carries TRBV4-2 and TRBJ2-1; TRBD2 matches 9 bases. The V segment lost 1 base and the J segment 5 bases; nucleotides outside the gene matches: 3. Looked up from germline, CDR1 is LGHNA and CDR2 is YNFKEQ. CDR3 length: 15 amino acids. The CDR3 protein is CASSQGSGSNNEQFF. DNA for the CDR3: TGTGCCAGCAGCCAAGGTAGCGGGAGCAACAATGAGCAGTTCTTC.

DNA of the CDR3: TGCGCCAGCAGCCACGGGAGCGGCAATGAGCAGTTCTTC. Amino acids: CASSHGSGNEQFF. The rearrangement joins TRBV4-1 to TRBJ2-1; possible D gene TRBD2, 6 bases. Germline lookup yields CDR1 MGHRA and CDR2 YSYEKL. V was clipped by 3 bases and J by 6 bases, with 9 bases between them. This CDR3 spans 13 amino acids.